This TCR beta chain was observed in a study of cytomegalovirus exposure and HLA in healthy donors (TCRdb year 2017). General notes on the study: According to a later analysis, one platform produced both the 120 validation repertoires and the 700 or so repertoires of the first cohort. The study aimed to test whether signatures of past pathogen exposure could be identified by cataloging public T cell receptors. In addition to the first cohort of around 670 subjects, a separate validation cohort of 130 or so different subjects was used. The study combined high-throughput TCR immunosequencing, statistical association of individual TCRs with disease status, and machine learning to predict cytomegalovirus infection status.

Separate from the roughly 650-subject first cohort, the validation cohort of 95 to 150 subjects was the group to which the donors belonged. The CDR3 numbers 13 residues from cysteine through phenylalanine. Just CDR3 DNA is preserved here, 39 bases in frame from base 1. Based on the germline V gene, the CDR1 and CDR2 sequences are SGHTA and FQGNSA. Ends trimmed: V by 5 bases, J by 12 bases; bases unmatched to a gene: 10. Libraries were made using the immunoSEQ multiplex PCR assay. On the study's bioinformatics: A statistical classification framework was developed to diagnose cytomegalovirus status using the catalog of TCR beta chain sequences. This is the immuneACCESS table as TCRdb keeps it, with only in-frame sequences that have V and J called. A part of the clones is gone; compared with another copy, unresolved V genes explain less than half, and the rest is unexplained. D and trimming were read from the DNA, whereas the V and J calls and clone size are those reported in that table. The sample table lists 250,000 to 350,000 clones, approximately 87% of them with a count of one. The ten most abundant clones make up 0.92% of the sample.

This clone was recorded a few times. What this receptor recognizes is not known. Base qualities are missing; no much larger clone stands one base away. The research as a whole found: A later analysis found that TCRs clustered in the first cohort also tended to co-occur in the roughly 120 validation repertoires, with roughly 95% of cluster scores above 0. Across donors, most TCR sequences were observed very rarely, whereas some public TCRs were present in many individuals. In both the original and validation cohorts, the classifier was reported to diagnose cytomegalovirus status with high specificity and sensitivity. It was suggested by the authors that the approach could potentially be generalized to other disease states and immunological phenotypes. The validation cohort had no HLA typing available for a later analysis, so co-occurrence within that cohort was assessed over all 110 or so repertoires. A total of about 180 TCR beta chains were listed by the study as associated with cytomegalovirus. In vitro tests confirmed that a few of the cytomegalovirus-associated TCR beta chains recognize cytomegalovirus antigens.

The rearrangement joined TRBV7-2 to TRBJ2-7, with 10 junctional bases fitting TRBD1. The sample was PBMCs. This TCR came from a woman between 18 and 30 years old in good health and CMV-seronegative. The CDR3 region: CASSTGLGDRGYF. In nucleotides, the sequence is TGTGCCAGCAGCACAGGGCTTGGGGACAGGGGGTACTTC.